The rows below give T cell receptor beta chains drawn from one sample of a study of T cells after posttransplantation cyclophosphamide. Sequencing used immunoSEQ multiplex PCR; TCRdb keeps in-frame clones, though not all of them. The sample shows tens of thousands of clones, roughly 93% of them seen only once. The sequencing input was PBMCs. The receptors shown here come from a woman in her twenties or thirties in good health and a related stem cell transplant donor. CDR3s include the opening cysteine and the closing phenylalanine or tryptophan. A D gene is named only where the DNA matches it firmly. Only part of the rows carry a size: once, few, many, or a class if the clone is expanded.

d_call: -
v_call: TRBV9
clone_size: -
j_call: TRBJ1-2
cdr3_length: 12
cdr3_aa: CASSAGARGYTF
cdr3_nt: TGTGCCAGCAGCGCGGGGGCCCGGGGCTACACCTTC

d_call: -
v_call: TRBV5-8
clone_size: -
j_call: TRBJ1-2
cdr3_length: 16
cdr3_aa: CASSSRLLAGAPGYTF
cdr3_nt: TGTGCCAGCAGCTCAAGACTTCTCGCGGGGGCGCCTGGCTACACCTTC

d_call: TRBD1
v_call: TRBV7-9
clone_size: -
j_call: TRBJ1-1
cdr3_length: 16
cdr3_aa: CASSPGQADLNTEAFF
cdr3_nt: TGTGCCAGCAGCCCCGGACAGGCCGACCTGAACACTGAAGCTTTCTTT

d_call: -
v_call: TRBV7-9
clone_size: -
j_call: TRBJ1-2
cdr3_length: 12
cdr3_aa: CASSPVGYGYTF
cdr3_nt: TGTGCCAGCAGCCCGGTGGGCTATGGCTACACCTTC

d_call: -
v_call: TRBV29-1
clone_size: -
j_call: TRBJ1-1
cdr3_length: 14
cdr3_aa: CSVHPTWGRAEAFF
cdr3_nt: TGCAGCGTTCACCCAACGTGGGGAAGAGCTGAAGCTTTCTTT

d_call: -
v_call: TRBV19
clone_size: -
j_call: TRBJ2-7
cdr3_length: 14
cdr3_aa: CASSIIAEGYEQYF
cdr3_nt: TGTGCCAGTAGTATAATAGCGGAGGGCTACGAGCAGTACTTC

d_call: TRBD2
v_call: TRBV5-6
clone_size: -
j_call: TRBJ2-7
cdr3_length: 16
cdr3_aa: CASSLALAGVSYEQYF
cdr3_nt: TGTGCCAGCAGCTTGGCGCTAGCGGGGGTCTCCTACGAGCAGTACTTC

d_call: -
v_call: TRBV4-3
clone_size: -
j_call: TRBJ2-7
cdr3_length: 15
cdr3_aa: CASSQDLEKAYEQYF
cdr3_nt: TGCGCCAGCAGCCAAGATCTGGAGAAAGCCTACGAGCAGTACTTC

d_call: -
v_call: TRBV12-1
clone_size: -
j_call: TRBJ2-6
cdr3_length: 22
cdr3_aa: CASSFFSHNSTGGASGANVLTF
cdr3_nt: TGTGCCAGCAGCTTTTTTTCCCACAACTCGACAGGAGGGGCATCTGGGGCCAACGTCCTGACTTTC

d_call: TRBD1
v_call: TRBV2
clone_size: -
j_call: TRBJ2-2
cdr3_length: 15
cdr3_aa: CASSSDRGRTGELFF
cdr3_nt: TGTGCCAGCAGTTCGGACAGGGGTCGAACCGGGGAGCTGTTTTTT

d_call: -
v_call: TRBV6-1
clone_size: -
j_call: TRBJ1-4
cdr3_length: 14
cdr3_aa: CASSEGWEAEKLFF
cdr3_nt: TGTGCCAGCAGTGAAGGTTGGGAGGCCGAAAAACTGTTTTTT

d_call: -
v_call: TRBV29-1
clone_size: -
j_call: TRBJ2-7
cdr3_length: 11
cdr3_aa: CSAGHDYEQYF
cdr3_nt: TGCAGCGCGGGACACGACTACGAGCAGTACTTC

d_call: -
v_call: TRBV7-9
clone_size: medium-sized
j_call: TRBJ1-6
cdr3_length: 17
cdr3_aa: CASSTHDREGVGSPLHF
cdr3_nt: TGTGCCAGCAGCACCCACGACAGAGAGGGAGTGGGGTCACCCCTCCACTTT

d_call: -
v_call: TRBV15
clone_size: -
j_call: TRBJ2-2
cdr3_length: 15
cdr3_aa: CATSRDKSVTGELFF
cdr3_nt: TGTGCCACCAGCAGAGATAAGTCAGTCACCGGGGAGCTGTTTTTT

d_call: -
v_call: TRBV15
clone_size: -
j_call: TRBJ2-1
cdr3_length: 15
cdr3_aa: CATSRDKDLYNEQFF
cdr3_nt: TGTGCCACCAGCAGAGACAAGGACCTTTACAATGAGCAGTTCTTC

d_call: TRBD1
v_call: TRBV5-1
clone_size: -
j_call: TRBJ1-2
cdr3_length: 16
cdr3_aa: CASSPDRGIVNYGYTF
cdr3_nt: TGCGCCAGCAGCCCCGACAGGGGAATCGTTAACTATGGCTACACCTTC

d_call: -
v_call: TRBV5-6
clone_size: -
j_call: TRBJ1-1
cdr3_length: 15
cdr3_aa: CANSLASGLNTEAFF
cdr3_nt: TGTGCCAACAGCTTGGCCTCTGGGCTCAACACTGAAGCTTTCTTT

d_call: -
v_call: TRBV29-1
clone_size: -
j_call: TRBJ2-2
cdr3_length: 11
cdr3_aa: CSVDVTGELFF
cdr3_nt: TGCAGCGTTGATGTTACCGGGGAGCTGTTTTTT

d_call: -
v_call: TRBV28
clone_size: -
j_call: TRBJ2-7
cdr3_length: 13
cdr3_aa: CASTTPFSYEQYF
cdr3_nt: TGTGCCAGCACGACACCTTTCTCCTACGAGCAGTACTTC

d_call: TRBD1
v_call: TRBV10-3
clone_size: few
j_call: TRBJ2-7
cdr3_length: 13
cdr3_aa: CAISGDRATEQYF
cdr3_nt: TGTGCCATCAGCGGGGACAGGGCGACCGAGCAGTACTTC

d_call: -
v_call: TRBV30
clone_size: -
j_call: TRBJ2-7
cdr3_length: 10
cdr3_aa: CAYDRGEQYF
cdr3_nt: TGTGCCTATGACAGAGGTGAGCAGTACTTC

d_call: -
v_call: TRBV5-1
clone_size: -
j_call: TRBJ1-2
cdr3_length: 14
cdr3_aa: CASSLSGRGYGYTF
cdr3_nt: TGCGCCAGCAGCCTAAGTGGGCGCGGGTATGGCTACACCTTC

d_call: TRBD1
v_call: TRBV6-5
clone_size: -
j_call: TRBJ1-2
cdr3_length: 14
cdr3_aa: CASSETGPFNGYTF
cdr3_nt: TGTGCCAGCTCCGAGACAGGGCCTTTTAATGGCTACACCTTC

d_call: -
v_call: TRBV7-2
clone_size: -
j_call: TRBJ1-6
cdr3_length: 15
cdr3_aa: CASSFQGGYNSPLHF
cdr3_nt: TGTGCCAGCAGCTTTCAGGGTGGCTATAATTCACCCCTCCACTTT

d_call: -
v_call: TRBV7-6
clone_size: -
j_call: TRBJ1-1
cdr3_length: 14
cdr3_aa: CASSLGRENTEAFF
cdr3_nt: TGTGCCAGCAGCTTAGGCAGGGAGAACACTGAAGCTTTCTTT

d_call: TRBD1
v_call: TRBV30
clone_size: -
j_call: TRBJ1-1
cdr3_length: 12
cdr3_aa: CAWSPTGDEAFF
cdr3_nt: TGTGCCTGGAGTCCCACAGGGGATGAAGCTTTCTTT

d_call: TRBD1
v_call: TRBV6-4
clone_size: -
j_call: TRBJ2-1
cdr3_length: 15
cdr3_aa: CASSEGGTGSNEQFF
cdr3_nt: TGTGCCAGCAGTGAGGGTGGGACAGGGTCCAATGAGCAGTTCTTC

d_call: TRBD1
v_call: TRBV27
clone_size: -
j_call: TRBJ2-7
cdr3_length: 14
cdr3_aa: CASSLDRGSYEQYF
cdr3_nt: TGTGCCAGCAGTTTAGACAGGGGGTCCTACGAGCAGTACTTC

d_call: TRBD1
v_call: TRBV7-2
clone_size: -
j_call: TRBJ2-1
cdr3_length: 14
cdr3_aa: CASSPTFPGQVEFF
cdr3_nt: TGTGCCAGCAGCCCAACATTCCCGGGACAGGTGGAGTTCTTC

d_call: -
v_call: TRBV7-8
clone_size: -
j_call: TRBJ1-1
cdr3_length: 15
cdr3_aa: CASSQGRSPNTEAFF
cdr3_nt: TGTGCCAGCAGCCAAGGACGGAGCCCGAACACTGAAGCTTTCTTT

d_call: -
v_call: TRBV12-1
clone_size: -
j_call: TRBJ2-5
cdr3_length: 13
cdr3_aa: CASWGGQAETQYF
cdr3_nt: TGTGCCAGCTGGGGGGGGCAGGCCGAGACCCAGTACTTC

d_call: -
v_call: TRBV9
clone_size: once
j_call: TRBJ1-1
cdr3_length: 13
cdr3_aa: CASSFSGNTEAFF
cdr3_nt: TGTGCCAGCAGCTTCTCTGGGAACACTGAAGCTTTCTTT

d_call: TRBD2
v_call: TRBV19
clone_size: -
j_call: TRBJ2-7
cdr3_length: 15
cdr3_aa: CASSIQTSGVHEQYF
cdr3_nt: TGTGCCAGTAGTATACAGACTAGCGGGGTCCACGAGCAGTACTTC

d_call: TRBD1
v_call: TRBV2
clone_size: -
j_call: TRBJ1-2
cdr3_length: 13
cdr3_aa: CASTSGAGGGYTF
cdr3_nt: TGTGCCAGCACCTCGGGGGCAGGGGGTGGCTACACCTTC

d_call: -
v_call: TRBV7-9
clone_size: once
j_call: TRBJ1-2
cdr3_length: 15
cdr3_aa: CASSLAETAIYGYTF
cdr3_nt: TGTGCCAGCAGCTTAGCGGAGACAGCTATCTATGGCTACACCTTC

d_call: TRBD1
v_call: TRBV4-3
clone_size: -
j_call: TRBJ1-2
cdr3_length: 14
cdr3_aa: CASSQARGNYGYTF
cdr3_nt: TGCGCCAGCAGCCAAGCCAGGGGGAACTATGGCTACACCTTC

d_call: -
v_call: TRBV19
clone_size: few
j_call: TRBJ2-4
cdr3_length: 17
cdr3_aa: CASSIGSAYLAKNIQYF
cdr3_nt: TGTGCCAGTAGTATAGGATCAGCTTACCTAGCCAAAAACATTCAGTACTTC

d_call: -
v_call: TRBV5-6
clone_size: -
j_call: TRBJ1-1
cdr3_length: 13
cdr3_aa: CASSLGVATEAFF
cdr3_nt: TGTGCCAGCAGCTTAGGGGTCGCGACTGAAGCTTTCTTT

d_call: TRBD1
v_call: TRBV19
clone_size: -
j_call: TRBJ2-5
cdr3_length: 16
cdr3_aa: CASSPRGRQGIETQYF
cdr3_nt: TGTGCCAGTAGTCCAAGGGGGAGACAGGGGATTGAGACCCAGTACTTC

d_call: TRBD2
v_call: TRBV9
clone_size: -
j_call: TRBJ2-3
cdr3_length: 16
cdr3_aa: CASSPQSGGSTDTQYF
cdr3_nt: TGTGCCAGCAGCCCCCAGAGCGGGGGGTCCACAGATACGCAGTATTTT

d_call: TRBD2
v_call: TRBV5-1
clone_size: -
j_call: TRBJ2-6
cdr3_length: 18
cdr3_aa: CASSLVLAGESGANVLTF
cdr3_nt: TGCGCCAGCAGCTTGGTTTTAGCGGGGGAGTCTGGGGCCAACGTCCTGACTTTC

d_call: -
v_call: TRBV28
clone_size: -
j_call: TRBJ1-1
cdr3_length: 12
cdr3_aa: CASNPWGTEAFF
cdr3_nt: TGTGCCAGCAATCCCTGGGGCACTGAAGCTTTCTTT

d_call: -
v_call: TRBV4-1
clone_size: -
j_call: TRBJ1-2
cdr3_length: 15
cdr3_aa: CASSQDNPANYGYTF
cdr3_nt: TGCGCCAGCAGCCAAGATAACCCAGCCAACTATGGCTACACCTTC

d_call: -
v_call: TRBV2
clone_size: -
j_call: TRBJ1-3
cdr3_length: 14
cdr3_aa: CASRPDNSGNTIYF
cdr3_nt: TGTGCCAGCAGGCCGGACAACTCTGGAAACACCATATATTTT

d_call: -
v_call: TRBV27
clone_size: -
j_call: TRBJ1-1
cdr3_length: 15
cdr3_aa: CASSFERGRNTEAFF
cdr3_nt: TGTGCCAGCAGTTTTGAGCGGGGAAGGAACACTGAAGCTTTCTTT